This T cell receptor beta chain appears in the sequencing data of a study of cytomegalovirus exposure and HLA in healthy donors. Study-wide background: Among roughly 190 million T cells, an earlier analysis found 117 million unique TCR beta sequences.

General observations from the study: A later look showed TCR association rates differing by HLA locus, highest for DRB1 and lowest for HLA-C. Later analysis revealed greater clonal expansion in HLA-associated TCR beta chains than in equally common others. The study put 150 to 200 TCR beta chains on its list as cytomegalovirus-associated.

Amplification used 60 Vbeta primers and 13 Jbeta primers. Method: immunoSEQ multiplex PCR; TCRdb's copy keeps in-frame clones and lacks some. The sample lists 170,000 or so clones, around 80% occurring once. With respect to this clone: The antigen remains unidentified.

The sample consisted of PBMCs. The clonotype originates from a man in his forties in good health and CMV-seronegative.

The CDR3 loop is CSARVQDTQYF. The CDR3 DNA follows: TGCAGTGCTAGAGTTCAGGATACGCAGTATTTT. J is TRBJ2-3 and V is TRBV20-1, with D hard to call. V was trimmed by 1 base and J by 6 bases, leaving 5 bases between them. CDR3 size: 11 residues. Germline loops: CDR1 DFQATT, CDR2 SNEGSKA (reference sequence).